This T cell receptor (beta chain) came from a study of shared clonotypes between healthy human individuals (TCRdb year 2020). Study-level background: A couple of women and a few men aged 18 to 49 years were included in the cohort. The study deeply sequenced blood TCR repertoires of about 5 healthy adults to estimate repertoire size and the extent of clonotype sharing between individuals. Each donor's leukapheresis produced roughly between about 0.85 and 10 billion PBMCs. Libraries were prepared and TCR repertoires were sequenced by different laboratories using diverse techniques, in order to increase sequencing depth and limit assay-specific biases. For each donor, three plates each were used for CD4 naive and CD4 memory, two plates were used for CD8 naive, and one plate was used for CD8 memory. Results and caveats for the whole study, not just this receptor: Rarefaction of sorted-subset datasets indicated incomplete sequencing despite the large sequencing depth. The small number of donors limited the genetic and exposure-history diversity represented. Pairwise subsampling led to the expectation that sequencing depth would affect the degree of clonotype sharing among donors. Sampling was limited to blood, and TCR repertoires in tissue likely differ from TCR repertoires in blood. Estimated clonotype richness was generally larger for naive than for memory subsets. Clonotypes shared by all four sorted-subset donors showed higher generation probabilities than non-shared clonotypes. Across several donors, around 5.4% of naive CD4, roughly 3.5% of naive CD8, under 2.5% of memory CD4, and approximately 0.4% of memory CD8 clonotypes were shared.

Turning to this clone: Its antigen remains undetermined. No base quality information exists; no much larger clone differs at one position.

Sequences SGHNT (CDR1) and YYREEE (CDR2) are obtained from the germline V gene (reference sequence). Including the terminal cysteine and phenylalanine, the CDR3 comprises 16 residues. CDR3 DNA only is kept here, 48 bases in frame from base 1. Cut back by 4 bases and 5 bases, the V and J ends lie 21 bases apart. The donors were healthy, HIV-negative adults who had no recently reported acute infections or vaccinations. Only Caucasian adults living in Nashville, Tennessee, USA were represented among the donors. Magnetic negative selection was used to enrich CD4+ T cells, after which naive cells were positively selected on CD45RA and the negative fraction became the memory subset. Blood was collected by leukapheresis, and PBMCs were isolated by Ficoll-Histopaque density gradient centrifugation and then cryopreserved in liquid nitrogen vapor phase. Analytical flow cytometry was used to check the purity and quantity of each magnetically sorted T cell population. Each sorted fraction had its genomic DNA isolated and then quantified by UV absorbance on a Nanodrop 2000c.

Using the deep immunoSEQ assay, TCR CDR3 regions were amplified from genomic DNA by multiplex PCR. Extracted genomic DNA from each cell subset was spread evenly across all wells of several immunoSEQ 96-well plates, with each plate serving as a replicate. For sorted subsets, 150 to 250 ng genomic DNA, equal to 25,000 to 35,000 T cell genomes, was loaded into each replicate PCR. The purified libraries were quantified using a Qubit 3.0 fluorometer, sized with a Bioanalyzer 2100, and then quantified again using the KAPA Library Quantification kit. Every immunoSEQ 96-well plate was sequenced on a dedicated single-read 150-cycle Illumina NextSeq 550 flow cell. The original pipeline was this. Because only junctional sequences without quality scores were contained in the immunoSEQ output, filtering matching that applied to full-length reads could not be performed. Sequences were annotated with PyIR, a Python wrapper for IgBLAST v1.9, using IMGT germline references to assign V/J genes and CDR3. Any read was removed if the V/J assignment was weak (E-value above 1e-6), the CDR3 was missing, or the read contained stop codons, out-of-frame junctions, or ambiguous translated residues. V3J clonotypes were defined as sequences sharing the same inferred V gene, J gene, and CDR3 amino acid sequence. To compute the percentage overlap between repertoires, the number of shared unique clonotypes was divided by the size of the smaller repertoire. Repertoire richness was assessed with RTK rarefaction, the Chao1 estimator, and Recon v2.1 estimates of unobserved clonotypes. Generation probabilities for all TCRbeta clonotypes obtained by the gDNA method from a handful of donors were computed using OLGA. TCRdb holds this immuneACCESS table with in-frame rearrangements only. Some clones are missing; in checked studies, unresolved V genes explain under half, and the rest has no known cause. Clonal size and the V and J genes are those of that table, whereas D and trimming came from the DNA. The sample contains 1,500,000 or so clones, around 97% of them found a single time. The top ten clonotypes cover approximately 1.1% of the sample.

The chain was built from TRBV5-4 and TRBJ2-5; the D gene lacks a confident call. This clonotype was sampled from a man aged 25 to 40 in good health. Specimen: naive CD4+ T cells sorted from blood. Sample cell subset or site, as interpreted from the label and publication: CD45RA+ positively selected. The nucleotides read TGTGCCAGCAGCCCACCACCACCCGTGAGTCACGAGACCCAGTACTTC. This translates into CASSPPPPVSHETQYF. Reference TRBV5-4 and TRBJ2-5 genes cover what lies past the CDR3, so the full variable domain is ETGVTQSPTHLIKTRGQQVTLRCSSQSGHNTVSWYQQALGQGPQFIFQYYREEENGRGNFPPRFSGLQFPNYSSELNVNALELDDSALYLCASSPPPPVSHETQYFGPGTRLLVL.